The clone carrying this T cell receptor (beta chain) was seen only a few times. Its antigen is as yet unknown. The germline CDR1 and CDR2 sequences are SEHNR and FQNEAQ (reference sequence). The V gene lost 3 bases and the J gene lost 8 bases, with 10 bases spanning the gap. The CDR3 sequence is 12 residues long. The sample is drawn from a study of shared clonotypes between healthy human individuals. General study findings and limits: Naive subsets generally exceeded memory subsets in estimated richness. It was only blood that was sampled, and tissue repertoires likely differ.

At deep level, the assay was performed. Per sorted-subset replicate PCR, input was around 220 ng DNA, representing around 28,000 T cell genomes. Measured with immunoSEQ multiplex PCR; TCRdb has only the in-frame clones, and not every one. The sample has under 1,100,000 clones, more than 60% seen once. The V and J genes are TRBV7-9 and TRBJ1-2; no definite D call. Sequenced material: memory CD4+ T cells sorted from blood. Regarding subset: CD45RA-negative fraction. The TCR sequence derives from a man younger than 35 in good health. DNA for the CDR3: TGTGCCAGCAGCTTTAATCTTGGCGGCTACACCTTC. It is translated as CASSFNLGGYTF.